The 20 T cell receptor beta chains listed next were all sequenced from one sample in a study of cytomegalovirus exposure and HLA in healthy donors. The study ran its PCR with 60 Vbeta and 13 Jbeta primers. Profiled with immunoSEQ multiplex PCR; TCRdb holds only in-frame clones, not every one. Here the sample spans 80,000 to 95,000 clones, roughly 79% being singletons. The sample was PBMCs. All receptors derive from a woman aged 25 to 45 in good health and CMV-seronegative.

This clone appeared a few times. This CDR3 is CSVATGGDYEKLFF. The CDR3 DNA reads TGCAGCGTCGCTACAGGGGGCGATTATGAAAAACTGTTTTTT. The rearrangement uses TRBV29-1 and TRBJ1-4, with 9 bases fitting TRBD1. Germline values: CDR1 SQVTM, CDR2 ANQGSEA. The CDR3 is 14 residues long. Trimming at V came to 6 bases and at J to 6 bases, leaving 8 bases not matched to a gene. Full variable domain (outside the CDR3, taken from reference TRBV29-1 and TRBJ1-4): SAVISQKPSRDICQRGTSLTIQCQVDSQVTMMFWYRQQPGQSLTLIATANQGSEATYESGFVIDKFPISRPNLTFSTLTVSNMSPEDSSIYLCSVATGGDYEKLFFGSGTQLSVL.

V usage is TRBV19 and J usage is TRBJ2-7; D is ambiguous. The CDR3 has 14 amino acids. Between the trimmed V and J ends, which lost 2 bases and 0 bases, there was a span of 8 bases. Germline lookup yields CDR1 LNHDA and CDR2 SQIVND (reference sequence). The CDR3 reads CASSIRGSSYEQYF. CDR3 nucleotides: TGTGCCAGTAGTATACGCGGAAGCTCCTACGAGCAGTACTTC. Looking up the rest from reference TRBV19 and TRBJ2-7 gives the full variable domain: DGGITQSPKYLFRKEGQNVTLSCEQNLNHDAMYWYRQDPGQGLRLIYYSQIVNDFQKGDIAEGYSVSREKKESFPLTVTSAQKNPTAFYLCASSIRGSSYEQYFGPGTRLTVT.

J is TRBJ2-1 and V is TRBV5-6; D gene uncertain. This CDR3 contains 12 residues. Germline V gene data show CDR1 as SGHDT and CDR2 as YYEEEE. V was cut by 4 bases and J by 8 bases, with 10 bases left in between. The DNA of the CDR3 is TGTGCCAGCAGCACTATAATCTATGAGCAGTTCTTC. Protein product: CASSTIIYEQFF.

The rearrangement uses TRBV19 and TRBJ1-2; TRBD1 might be the D (5 bases). This CDR3 spans 15 amino acids. V lost 4 bases and J lost 0, with 12 bases in between. The germline V gene has CDR1 LNHDA and CDR2 SQIVND (reference sequence). DNA for the CDR3: TGTGCCAGTAGTACCACAAGGGGAACTAACTATGGCTACACCTTC. It yields the protein CASSTTRGTNYGYTF.

This clone was found once. The J gene is TRBJ2-3, the V gene TRBV27; 9 nucleotides align to TRBD1. Germline trimming cut 5 bases from V and 1 base from J; bases unmatched to any gene: 4. Germline CDR1 reads MNHEY; CDR2 reads SMNVEV (reference sequence). The CDR3 loop spans 15 amino acids. The CDR3 is CASSPNRGRTDTQYF. CDR3 nucleotides: TGTGCCAGCAGTCCCAACAGGGGGCGCACAGATACGCAGTATTTT.

This clone showed up just once. The chain uses TRBV30 and TRBJ2-3; possibly TRBD1 for D (6 bases). Germline V lookup: CDR1 GTSNPN, CDR2 SVGIG (reference sequence). The CDR3 is made up of 15 amino acids. The V end lost 4 bases, the J end lost 0 bases, and 14 bases lay between the germline ends. For the CDR3, the DNA is TGTGCCTGGATAAGGGGGAGCGGAAGCACAGATACGCAGTATTTT. Translation gives CAWIRGSGSTDTQYF.

The V call is TRBV5-6, the J call TRBJ2-1; the match to TRBD2 covers 9 bases. After removal of 2 bases from V and 0 bases from J, the junction contained 6 bases not matched to a gene. The CDR3 contains 17 residues. Germline lookup yields CDR1 SGHDT and CDR2 YYEEEE. CDR3 DNA sequence: TGTGCCAGCAGCTTAGCGGGAGGTGCCAGCTCCTACAATGAGCAGTTCTTC. It is translated as CASSLAGGASSYNEQFF.

This chain connects TRBV7-9 to TRBJ2-1, with a tentative D call TRBD2 (6 bases). CDR1 SEHNR and CDR2 FQNEAQ come from the germline V gene (reference sequence). The CDR3 is 13 amino acids. Trimming cost V 11 bases and J 6 bases, with 17 bases left between them. The CDR3 sequence is CAGGKQGANEQFF. The CDR3 coding sequence is TGTGCCGGGGGGAAGCAGGGCGCCAATGAGCAGTTCTTC.

DNA of the CDR3: TGTGCCAGCTTACTAGCGGGAGCCTACGAGCAGTACTTC. Translated: CASLLAGAYEQYF. This chain links TRBV28 with TRBJ2-7, with 11 bases matching TRBD2. V lost 8 bases, J lost 2 bases, and 2 bases stayed unmatched. The CDR3 is made up of 13 amino acids. Germline loops: CDR1 MDHEN, CDR2 SYDVKM.

This clone was detected only a few times. This sequence joins TRBV6-5 and TRBJ1-3; D gene ambiguous. Germline assignment: CDR1 MNHEY and CDR2 SVGAGI. V lost 6 bases and J 4 bases, leaving 16 bases between the germline ends. The CDR3 has 15 amino acids. Here the CDR3 reads CASRKTVFLGNTIYF. CDR3 DNA: TGTGCCAGCAGAAAAACGGTCTTTTTAGGAAACACCATATATTTT.

The chain joins TRBV27 to TRBJ2-7, with D uncertain. The CDR3 is 13 residues long. Germline values: CDR1 MNHEY, CDR2 SMNVEV (reference sequence). Trimming cost V 8 bases and J 9 bases, with 20 bases left between them. In nucleotides, the CDR3 is TGTGCCAGCGCAGACAAACCGTCGTCGCGGCAGTACTTC. As protein: CASADKPSSRQYF.

This clone has only a few counts. The chain employs TRBV18 and TRBJ2-7, with 10 bases that match TRBD1. The ends lost 3 bases at V and 3 bases at J; junction bases unmatched: 2. Looked up from germline, CDR1 is KGHSH and CDR2 is LQKENI. There are 14 residues in the CDR3. Written as DNA, the CDR3 is TGTGCCAGCTCACCCGGGACAGGGGTCTACGAGCAGTACTTC. Translating it yields CASSPGTGVYEQYF. Full variable domain (rest looked up from reference TRBV18 and TRBJ2-7): NAGVMQNPRHLVRRRGQEARLRCSPMKGHSHVYWYRQLPEEGLKFMVYLQKENIIDESGMPKERFSAEFPKEGPSILRIQQVVRGDSAAYFCASSPGTGVYEQYFGPGTRLTVT.

The chain links TRBV29-1 to TRBJ2-2, with a weak D call TRBD1 (5 bases). The V gene's germline CDR1 is SQVTM and CDR2 ANQGSEA. This CDR3 has 15 amino acids. Trimming left V 3 bases short and J 5 bases short, with 16 bases between. The CDR3 here is CSVEGRQGETGELFF. Here the CDR3 DNA reads TGCAGCGTTGAGGGGCGTCAGGGTGAGACCGGGGAGCTGTTTTTT.

V is TRBV19 and J is TRBJ1-3; TRBD1 matches at 12 bases. The CDR3 consists of 17 residues. Germline lookup yields CDR1 LNHDA and CDR2 SQIVND (reference sequence). With V trimmed by 7 bases and J by 3 bases, 10 bases remained unmatched. The CDR3 loop is CASTSAGTGGFGNTIYF. CDR3 DNA: TGTGCCAGTACCAGCGCCGGGACAGGGGGCTTTGGAAACACCATATATTTT.

The chain combines TRBV5-4 with TRBJ2-1, with D possibly matching TRBD1 (5 bases). The CDR3 spans 13 residues. Trimming cost V 2 bases and J 6 bases, with 9 bases left between them. Germline CDR1 and CDR2: SGHNT and YYREEE (reference sequence). DNA for the CDR3: TGTGCCAGCAGCTTTTTCAGGGTCAATGAGCAGTTCTTC. As protein: CASSFFRVNEQFF. Supplemented by reference TRBV5-4 and TRBJ2-1, the full variable domain reads ETGVTQSPTHLIKTRGQQVTLRCSSQSGHNTVSWYQQALGQGPQFIFQYYREEENGRGNFPPRFSGLQFPNYSSELNVNALELDDSALYLCASSFFRVNEQFFGPGTRLTVL.

The genes are TRBV28 and TRBJ2-7; 10 bases are a match to TRBD2. Trimming took 4 bases from V and 3 from J; bases not matched to a gene: 6. Looked up from germline, CDR1 is MDHEN and CDR2 is SYDVKM. This CDR3 has 15 amino acids. CDR3 region: CASSSLLAGVYEQYF. In DNA form, the CDR3 reads TGTGCCAGCAGTTCCCTTCTAGCGGGAGTCTACGAGCAGTACTTC.

This chain connects TRBV18 to TRBJ2-1, with 8 bases lining up with TRBD2. CDR3 length: 18 amino acids. CDR1 and CDR2 (germline): KGHSH, LQKENI. The junction had 13 bases not matched to a gene; V was cut back by 2 bases and J by 4 bases. CDR3 DNA sequence: TGTGCCAGCTCACCATTCGGGGGGGGGCTAGCGGAATACAATGAGCAGTTCTTC. This sequence encodes CASSPFGGGLAEYNEQFF. The full variable domain, with the rest looked up from reference TRBV18 and TRBJ2-1, is NAGVMQNPRHLVRRRGQEARLRCSPMKGHSHVYWYRQLPEEGLKFMVYLQKENIIDESGMPKERFSAEFPKEGPSILRIQQVVRGDSAAYFCASSPFGGGLAEYNEQFFGPGTRLTVL.

The chain carries TRBV4-2 and TRBJ1-3; D may be TRBD1 (6 bases). Germline CDR1 reads LGHNA; CDR2 reads YNFKEQ. V lost 0 bases and J lost 0, with 9 bases in between. The CDR3 length is 16 residues. CDR3 nucleotides: TGTGCCAGCAGCCAAGATGCCAGGGGCTCTGGAAACACCATATATTTT. It specifies CASSQDARGSGNTIYF.

This chain joins TRBV5-1 and TRBJ2-2; 8 nucleotides align to TRBD1. CDR3 length equals 16 residues. V shed 3 bases and J 7 bases; nucleotides not matched to a gene: 11. Germline V lookup: CDR1 SGHRS, CDR2 YFSETQ. CDR3 nucleotides: TGCGCCAGCAGCTGGGTGACAGGGGCGCTTAACGGGGAGCTGTTTTTT. Translated: CASSWVTGALNGELFF.

The chain has TRBV5-1 and TRBJ2-5, with 8 bases aligning to TRBD1. The J segment lost 1 base and the V segment lost 0 bases, leaving 11 bases of the junction unmatched. Germline V CDR1 and CDR2: SGHRS, YFSETQ. The CDR3 totals 18 residues. For the CDR3, the DNA is TGCGCCAGCAGCTTGGAAGGACAGGGATTAACGTTCCAAGAGACCCAGTACTTC. The encoded protein is CASSLEGQGLTFQETQYF.